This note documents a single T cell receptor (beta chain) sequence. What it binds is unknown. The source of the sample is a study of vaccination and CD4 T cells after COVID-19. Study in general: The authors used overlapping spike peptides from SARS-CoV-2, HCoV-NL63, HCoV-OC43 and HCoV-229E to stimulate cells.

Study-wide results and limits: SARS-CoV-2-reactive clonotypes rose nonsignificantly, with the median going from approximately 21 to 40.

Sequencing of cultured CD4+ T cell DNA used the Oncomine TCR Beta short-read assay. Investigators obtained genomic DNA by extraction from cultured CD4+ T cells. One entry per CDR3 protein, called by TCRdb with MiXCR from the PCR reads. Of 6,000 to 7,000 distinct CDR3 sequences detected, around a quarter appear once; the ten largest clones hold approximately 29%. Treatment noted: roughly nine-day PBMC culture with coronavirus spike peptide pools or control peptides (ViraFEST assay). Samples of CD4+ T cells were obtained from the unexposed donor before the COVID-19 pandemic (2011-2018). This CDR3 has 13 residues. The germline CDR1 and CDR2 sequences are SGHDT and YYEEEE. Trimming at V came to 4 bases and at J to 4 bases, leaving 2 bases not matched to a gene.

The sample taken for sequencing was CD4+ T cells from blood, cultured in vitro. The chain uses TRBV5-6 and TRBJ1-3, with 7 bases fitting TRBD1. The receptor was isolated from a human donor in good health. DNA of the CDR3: TGTGCCAGCAGCCCGACAGGGGGAAACACCATATATTTT. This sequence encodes CASSPTGGNTIYF.